One and the same sample provided the 21 T cell receptor beta chains below, sequenced in a study of T cell responses to AZD1222 COVID-19 vaccine. Only in-frame clones appear in the TCRdb table, and some are missing; sequencing was by immunoSEQ multiplex PCR. The sample lists about 200,000 clones, just over 90% occurring once. Source: peripheral blood, taken 28 days after the second dose of the MenACWY control vaccine. Receptors originate from an adult who received the MenACWY meningococcal vaccine as a control.

This clone was seen just once. The chain is built from TRBV5-1 and TRBJ2-3; D may correspond to TRBD1 or TRBD2 (7 bases each). Germline-derived CDR1 and CDR2 are SGHRS and YFSETQ. CDR3 length: 13 amino acids. V was shortened by 6 bases and J by 6 bases, with 14 bases between the two germline ends. The CDR3 DNA is TGCGCCAGCAACGGGGGAGGGGGCGATACGCAGTATTTT. This translates into CASNGGGGDTQYF.

For this clone: The sample contains more than one DNA sequence encoding this CDR3. V usage is TRBV9 and J usage is TRBJ2-3; D tentatively reads TRBD1 or TRBD2 (6 bases each). Trimming removed 3 bases from V and 6 bases from J, with 11 bases in between. This CDR3 region has 13 residues. Germline V lookup: CDR1 SGDLS, CDR2 YYNGEE. The CDR3 is CASSGGGGDTQYF. The CDR3 nucleotides are TGTGCCAGCAGCGGAGGAGGGGGGGATACGCAGTATTTT. Complete variable domain (other parts from reference TRBV9 and TRBJ2-3): DSGVTQTPKHLITATGQRVTLRCSPRSGDLSVYWYQQSLDQGLQFLIQYYNGEERAKGNILERFSAQQFPDLHSELNLSSLELGDSALYFCASSGGGGDTQYFGPGTRLTVL.

The chain's CDR3 is CASSVRHEQYF. The CDR3 DNA follows: TGTGCCAGCAGCGTTCGCCACGAGCAGTACTTC. The chain joins TRBV11-3 to TRBJ2-7, with D uncertain. Germline-derived CDR1 and CDR2 are SGHNT and YENEEA. With 5 bases removed from V and 5 bases from J, the gap between germline ends came to 7 bases. This CDR3 has 11 amino acids.

The rearrangement uses TRBV1 and TRBJ1-5. TRBV1 is classified as a pseudogene. This CDR3 contains 16 residues. The CDR3 DNA follows: TGCACCAGCAGCCAAGATAGTCTGGGGGTCAATCAGCCCCAGCATTTT. This sequence encodes CTSSQDSLGVNQPQHF.

This clone was recorded once. The chain carries TRBV4-2 and TRBJ2-5, with 9 bases aligning to TRBD1. V was clipped by 1 base and J by 3 bases; unmatched bases: 0. CDR3 length equals 14 residues. Germline CDR1 LGHNA, CDR2 YNFKEQ. This CDR3 reads CASSQGTGEETQYF. CDR3 DNA sequence: TGTGCCAGCAGCCAAGGGACAGGGGAAGAGACCCAGTACTTC.

The chain's CDR3 is CASSFDGRSYGYTF. Here the CDR3 DNA reads TGCGCCAGCAGCTTCGACGGACGGAGCTATGGCTACACCTTC. The chain recombines TRBV5-1 with TRBJ1-2; no clear D. Trimming shortened V by 2 bases and J by 4 bases, and 12 bases separated the two germline ends. Germline CDR1 is SGHRS and CDR2 is YFSETQ. This CDR3 comprises 14 residues.

The chain uses TRBV14 and TRBJ1-3; maybe TRBD1 (5 bases). The V gene lost 7 bases and the J gene lost 7 bases, with 14 bases spanning the gap. Germline CDR1 is SGHDN and CDR2 is FVKESK. CDR3 length equals 13 residues. The CDR3 DNA sequence: TGTGCCAGCATGAAAGGGACTTTCAACACCATATATTTT. Translating it yields CASMKGTFNTIYF.

V and J are TRBV11-2 and TRBJ1-2, with D hard to call. This CDR3 region has 14 residues. Per germline, CDR1 SGHAT and CDR2 FQNNGV. V lost 7 bases to trimming and J lost 2 bases, with 14 bases between them. CDR3 amino acids: CASNVGRSNYGYTF. CDR3 coding DNA: TGTGCCAGCAATGTTGGCAGATCGAACTATGGCTACACCTTC. The full variable domain, its missing parts supplied by reference TRBV11-2 and TRBJ1-2, is EAGVAQSPRYKIIEKRQSVAFWCNPISGHATLYWYQQILGQGPKLLIQFQNNGVVDDSQLPKDRFSAERLKGVDSTLKIQPAKLEDSAVYLCASNVGRSNYGYTFGSGTRLTVV.

V is TRBV5-8 and J is TRBJ1-2; no reliable D call. Trimming pared 3 bases from V and 4 bases from J, leaving 13 bases between. There are 14 residues in the CDR3. Germline CDR1 SGHTS, CDR2 YDEGEE. The CDR3: CASSSTNGVYGYTF. In nucleotides, the CDR3 is TGTGCCAGCAGCTCCACGAACGGGGTCTATGGCTACACCTTC.

The CDR3 reads CASSPQTGEGTEAFF. CDR3 DNA sequence: TGTGCCAGCTCACCCCAAACGGGCGAGGGCACTGAAGCTTTCTTT. The rearrangement uses TRBV18 and TRBJ1-1, with unresolved D. CDR1 is KGHSH, CDR2 LQKENI, per germline. V gave up 3 bases and J gave up 4 bases, with 15 bases separating them. The CDR3 totals 15 residues. The entire variable domain, with the rest obtained from reference TRBV18 and TRBJ1-1, is as follows: NAGVMQNPRHLVRRRGQEARLRCSPMKGHSHVYWYRQLPEEGLKFMVYLQKENIIDESGMPKERFSAEFPKEGPSILRIQQVVRGDSAAYFCASSPQTGEGTEAFFGQGTRLTVV.

The chain recombines TRBV11-2 with TRBJ1-1; D might be TRBD1 (5 bases). This CDR3 is 15 amino acids long. V was clipped by 1 base and J by 5 bases, with 14 bases between them. The germline CDR1 and CDR2 sequences are SGHAT and FQNNGV. CDR3 in amino acids: CASSLGVQEGTEAFF. The CDR3, as DNA: TGTGCCAGCAGCTTAGGGGTCCAGGAGGGGACTGAAGCTTTCTTT.

The chain employs TRBV7-2 and TRBJ2-7; D remains ambiguous. Germline V gene data show CDR1 as SGHTA and CDR2 as FQGNSA. Trimming removed 5 bases at V and 1 base at J, with 12 bases between. CDR3 length: 14 residues. The DNA of the CDR3 is TGTGCCAGCAGCCCCCTATTGATTTCCTACGAGCAGTACTTC. Its protein is CASSPLLISYEQYF.

This chain connects TRBV5-1 to TRBJ1-2; maybe TRBD1 (6 bases). The CDR3 sequence is 13 residues long. Germline V CDR1 and CDR2: SGHRS, YFSETQ. V was trimmed by 7 bases and J by 9 bases, leaving 19 bases between them. This CDR3 is CASFPQGGYRYTF. CDR3 DNA sequence: TGCGCCAGCTTTCCACAGGGAGGGTATCGCTACACCTTC.

The chain has TRBV7-9 and TRBJ1-5; no clear D gene. Germline CDR1 and CDR2: SEHNR and FQNEAQ (reference sequence). This CDR3 comprises 14 residues. V lost 3 bases and J 0 bases, leaving 6 bases between the germline ends. CDR3 protein: CASSFAYSNQPQHF. DNA of the CDR3: TGTGCCAGCAGCTTCGCCTATAGCAATCAGCCCCAGCATTTT. Full variable domain (missing parts from reference TRBV7-9 and TRBJ1-5): DTGVSQNPRHKITKRGQNVTFRCDPISEHNRLYWYRQTLGQGPEFLTYFQNEAQLEKSRLLSDRFSAERPKGSFSTLEIQRTEQGDSAMYLCASSFAYSNQPQHFGDGTRLSIL.

The chain employs TRBV28 and TRBJ2-1, with D possibly being TRBD2 (6 bases). The V gene's germline CDR1 is MDHEN and CDR2 SYDVKM. The CDR3 sequence is 18 residues long. V lost 5 bases and J lost 7, with 27 bases in between. CDR3 region: CASSPPPWGVAEGNEQFF. The CDR3 DNA sequence: TGTGCCAGCAGTCCACCTCCCTGGGGGGTAGCGGAAGGAAATGAGCAGTTCTTC. The whole variable domain, filled in from reference TRBV28 and TRBJ2-1, reads DVKVTQSSRYLVKRTGEKVFLECVQDMDHENMFWYRQDPGLGLRLIYFSYDVKMKEKGDIPEGYSVSREKKERFSLILESASTNQTSMYLCASSPPPWGVAEGNEQFFGPGTRLTVL.

The chain combines TRBV14 with TRBJ1-1, with D possibly matching TRBD1 (6 bases). This CDR3 region has 13 residues. Trimming left V 6 bases short and J 4 bases short, with 12 bases between. Germline V gene lookup returns CDR1 SGHDN and CDR2 FVKESK. For the CDR3, the DNA is TGTGCCAGCAGGGTCAGGGGTGGCACTGAAGCTTTCTTT. Protein sequence: CASRVRGGTEAFF.

The chain links TRBV16 to TRBJ2-3; D is possibly TRBD1 (6 bases). The V gene's germline CDR1 is KGHSY and CDR2 FQNENV. This CDR3 spans 15 amino acids. V lost 4 bases and J 2 bases, leaving 13 bases between the germline ends. The CDR3 nucleotides read TGTGCCAGCAGCCCCTTAACAGGGTCCACAGATACGCAGTATTTT. Translated: CASSPLTGSTDTQYF. Complete variable domain (other parts from reference TRBV16 and TRBJ2-3): GEEVAQTPKHLVRGEGQKAKLYCAPIKGHSYVFWYQQVLKNEFKFLISFQNENVFDETGMPKERFSAKCLPNSPCSLEIQATKLEDSAVYFCASSPLTGSTDTQYFGPGTRLTVL.

The genes are TRBV20-1 and TRBJ1-4; no definite D call. The CDR3 is 11 amino acids. From germline, CDR1 is DFQATT and CDR2 SNEGSKA (reference sequence). V lost 3 bases to trimming and J lost 7 bases, with 6 bases between them. CDR3 protein: CSAREGEKLFF. The DNA of the CDR3 is TGCAGTGCTAGGGAGGGTGAAAAACTGTTTTTT.

This chain joins TRBV5-1 and TRBJ2-7; 7 bases line up with TRBD2. V lost 4 bases, J lost 0 bases, and 1 base stayed unmatched. The CDR3 has 13 residues. CDR1 and CDR2 from the germline V gene are SGHRS and YFSETQ. CDR3 sequence (DNA): TGCGCCAGCAGCGGGAGGGACTCCTACGAGCAGTACTTC. Residues: CASSGRDSYEQYF.

This sequence joins TRBV19 and TRBJ2-5; 10 bases are shared with TRBD2. J gave up 1 base and V 6 bases, and 5 bases lay outside the gene matches. The CDR3 spans 15 residues. Germline assignment: CDR1 LNHDA and CDR2 SQIVND (reference sequence). The CDR3, as DNA: TGTGCCAGTAGGCGGACTAGCGGAATCCAAGAGACCCAGTACTTC. Its protein product is CASRRTSGIQETQYF.

This chain uses TRBV7-2 with TRBJ2-1; 9 bases agree with TRBD1. J was trimmed by 4 bases and V by 5 bases; bases with no gene match: 6. Germline CDR1 SGHTA, CDR2 FQGNSA. The CDR3 loop spans 15 amino acids. The CDR3, as DNA: TGTGCCAGCAGCCCGGACAGGGGAGCTTACAATGAGCAGTTCTTC. As protein: CASSPDRGAYNEQFF.